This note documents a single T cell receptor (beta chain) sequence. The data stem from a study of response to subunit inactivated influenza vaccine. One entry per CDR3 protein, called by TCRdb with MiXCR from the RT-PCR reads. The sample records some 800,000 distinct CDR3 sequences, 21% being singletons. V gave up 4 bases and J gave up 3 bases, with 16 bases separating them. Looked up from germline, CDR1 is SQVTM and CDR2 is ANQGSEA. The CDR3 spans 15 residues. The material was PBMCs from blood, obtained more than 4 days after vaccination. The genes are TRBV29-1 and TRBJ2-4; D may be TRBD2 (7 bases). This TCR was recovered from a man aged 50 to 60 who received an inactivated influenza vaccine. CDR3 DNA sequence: TGCAGCGTTGTGGGAGGGGGATGGGACAAAAACATTCAGTACTTC. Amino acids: CSVVGGGWDKNIQYF. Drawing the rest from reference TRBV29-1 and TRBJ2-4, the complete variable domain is SAVISQKPSRDICQRGTSLTIQCQVDSQVTMMFWYRQQPGQSLTLIATANQGSEATYESGFVIDKFPISRPNLTFSTLTVSNMSPEDSSIYLCSVVGGGWDKNIQYFGAGTRLSVL.